These T cell receptor beta chains were read from a single sample in a study of T-cell reconstitution after alpha-beta-depleted transplantation in children. TCRdb called the PCR reads again in MiXCR, with one record for every CDR3 protein. Of approximately 980,000 distinct CDR3 sequences in the sample, under 30% were seen once. The sample here was PBMCs, mostly from graft donor cells, taken 360 days after TCRalphabeta/CD19-depleted stem cell transplant. The receptors originated from a boy less than two years old who had a stem cell transplant for SCID, so the T cells may come from the graft donor. CDR3s include the opening cysteine and the closing phenylalanine or tryptophan. Fields, in order: D gene, V gene, J gene, clone size, CDR3 DNA, CDR3 protein. The D gene is left open where the match is weak. The listing skips clone size in some rows; elsewhere it reads once, few, many or a size class.

TRBD1,TRBV20-1,TRBJ2-7,-,TGCAGTGCTAGAGACTACGACAGGGGGTTTGCCTACGAGCAGTACTTC,CSARDYDRGFAYEQYF
TRBD2,TRBV4-1,TRBJ2-3,-,TGCGCCAGCAGCCAGAGCGGGGTCACAGATACGCAGTATTTT,CASSQSGVTDTQYF
TRBD1,TRBV11-1,TRBJ1-1,-,TGTGCCAGCAGCTTCCGGACAGGGGTCACTGAAGCTTTCTTT,CASSFRTGVTEAFF
-,TRBV20-1,TRBJ2-3,few,TGCAGTGCCAGGGGACTACTTTCCGATACGCAGTATTTT,CSARGLLSDTQYF
-,TRBV10-3,TRBJ1-1,-,TGTGCCATCAGTATGCTGGAGAACACTGAAGCTTTCTTT,CAISMLENTEAFF
-,TRBV5-1,TRBJ1-2,-,TGCGCCAGCAGCGTCATGTTGGGGGACTATGGCTACACCTTC,CASSVMLGDYGYTF
TRBD1,TRBV7-2,TRBJ1-3,-,TGTGCCAGCAGCTCGTATGGACAGGGTGACACCATATATTTT,CASSSYGQGDTIYF
-,TRBV7-2,TRBJ2-5,few,TGTGCCAGCAGCTTATCCGGACAGATGGGAGAGACCCAGTACTTC,CASSLSGQMGETQYF
TRBD2,TRBV12-3/TRBV12-4,TRBJ2-5,-,TGTGCCAGCAGTTCCGGGACTATAGAGACCCAGTACTTC,CASSSGTIETQYF
-,TRBV4-2,TRBJ1-6,many,TGTGCCAGCAGCCAAGTAGTCCCGGGATCTGGTGGTTCACCCCTCCACTTT,CASSQVVPGSGGSPLHF
TRBD2,TRBV7-9,TRBJ2-5,few,TGTGCCAGCAGCTTACCTTACTCCGGACTAGCGGAAGAGACCCAGTACTTC,CASSLPYSGLAEETQYF
-,TRBV20-1,TRBJ1-1,few,TGCAGTGCTAGAGATCCCGGACTGAGAAACACTGAAGCTTTCTTT,CSARDPGLRNTEAFF
-,TRBV10-3,TRBJ2-5,few,TGTGCCATCAGTGAGTTCGGGGCCTTGGGGGAGACCCAGTACTTC,CAISEFGALGETQYF
TRBD2,TRBV29-1,TRBJ2-1,-,TGCAGCGTTCCCCCACTAGCGGGGGCCGATAGCTCCTACAATGAGCAGTTCTTC,CSVPPLAGADSSYNEQFF
TRBD1,TRBV4-1,TRBJ2-5,few,TGCGCCAGCAGCCAAGTCGACAGGGGGGGTTGGGAGACCCAGTACTTC,CASSQVDRGGWETQYF
-,TRBV5-1,TRBJ2-1,-,TGCGCCAGCACCGCTACCGGGTCTCGAAATGGGAATGAGCAGTTCTTC,CASTATGSRNGNEQFF
TRBD1,TRBV24-1,TRBJ2-3,-,TGTGCCACCAGTGGTGCTCAGCGCAAAACAGGCGGGACAGGGCTAACAGATACGCAGTATTTT,CATSGAQRKTGGTGLTDTQYF
-,TRBV2,TRBJ2-4,-,TGTGCCAGCAGTGGTAACAGGGGGGGAGAAAACATTCAGTACTTC,CASSGNRGGENIQYF
-,TRBV20-1,TRBJ2-3,few,TGCAGTGCTTACTTACAAGTCTTTGGCACAGATACGCAGTATTTT,CSAYLQVFGTDTQYF
-,TRBV13,TRBJ2-2,-,TGTGCCAGCAGCTGGGCCCGACCTAGGCTCTCGGGGGAGCACCGGGCCGGGGAGCTGTTTTTT,CASSWARPRLSGEHRAGELFF
-,TRBV5-1,TRBJ1-1,-,TGCGCCAGCAGCTGGAGGGAGGGAGGTGCTGAAGCTTTCTTT,CASSWREGGAEAFF
-,TRBV5-1,TRBJ1-1,few,TGCGCCAGCACCACAGGCGGCAGCATGAACACTGAAGCTTTCTTT,CASTTGGSMNTEAFF